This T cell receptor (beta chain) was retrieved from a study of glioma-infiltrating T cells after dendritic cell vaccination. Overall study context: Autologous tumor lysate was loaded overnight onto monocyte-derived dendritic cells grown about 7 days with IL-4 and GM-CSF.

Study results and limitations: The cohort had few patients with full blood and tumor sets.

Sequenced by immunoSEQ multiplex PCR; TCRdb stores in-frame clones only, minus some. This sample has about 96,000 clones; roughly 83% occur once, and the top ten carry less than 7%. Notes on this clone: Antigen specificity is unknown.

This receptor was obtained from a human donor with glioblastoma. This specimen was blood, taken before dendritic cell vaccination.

CDR3 amino acids: CASSLRPVTGELFF. The CDR3 coding sequence is TGTGCCAGCAGCTTACGCCCGGTTACCGGGGAGCTGTTTTTT. V is TRBV7-6 and J is TRBJ2-2; D is unclear. With 2 bases removed from V and 5 bases from J, the gap between germline ends came to 9 bases. Looked up from germline, CDR1 is SGHVS and CDR2 is FNYEAQ. The CDR3 spans 14 residues.